Listed below are T cell receptor beta chains from one sample, sequenced in a study of siplizumab effects on memory and regulatory T cells. Clones were read by immunoSEQ multiplex PCR, and TCRdb kept only the in-frame ones, dropping some. The table includes under 85,000 clones, 80% to 90% detected once. Sequencing was carried out using Tregs sorted from blood. These receptors came from a human donor in good health. The CDR3 runs from the conserved cysteine through the conserved F or W. D genes are given only for firm matches. Clone size is shown for a subset of rows, as once, few, many or a class of expanded clone.

j_gene | abundance | v_gene | d_gene | CDR3nt | CDR3aa
TRBJ2-1 | - | TRBV10-1 | - | TGCGCCAGCAGTTCCAGAGCCTCCGCTGAGCAGTTCTTC | CASSSRASAEQFF
TRBJ2-5 | - | TRBV7-9 | - | TGTGCCAGCAGCTCCCCGGGAAGGGCCTACCAAGAGACCCAGTACTTC | CASSSPGRAYQETQYF
TRBJ2-2 | - | TRBV19 | - | TGTGCCAGTAGTAATCCCCGAAGGCTAGCGATGAACACCGGGGAGCTGTTTTTT | CASSNPRRLAMNTGELFF
TRBJ2-3 | - | TRBV9 | TRBD2 | TGTGCCAGCAGCGAGCACGGGACTAGCGGGACCACGCAGTATTTT | CASSEHGTSGTTQYF
TRBJ2-6 | - | TRBV7-8 | - | TGTGCCAGCAGCCGGTATATTGAGGCCAACGTCCTGACTTTC | CASSRYIEANVLTF
TRBJ2-7 | - | TRBV27 | TRBD2 | TGTGCCAGCAGTTTTAGCGGGACCTCCTACGAGCAGTACTTC | CASSFSGTSYEQYF
TRBJ2-1 | - | TRBV27 | - | TGTGCCAGCAAACCAGGGAGCTCCTACAATGAGCAGTTCTTC | CASKPGSSYNEQFF
TRBJ1-5 | - | TRBV18 | - | TGTGCCAGCTCACCAACCGGAGGCGATCAGCCCCAGCATTTT | CASSPTGGDQPQHF
TRBJ2-7 | - | TRBV6-5 | TRBD2 | TGTGCCAGCAGTTACGGGGCGGGAGTTACCTACGAGCAGTACTTC | CASSYGAGVTYEQYF
TRBJ2-2 | once | TRBV15 | - | TGTGCCACCAGCAGAGATATCGGGGAGCTGTTTTTT | CATSRDIGELFF
TRBJ1-1 | - | TRBV12-5 | TRBD1 | TGTGCTAGTGGTTTGGACAGGGGAAACACTGAAGCTTTCTTT | CASGLDRGNTEAFF
TRBJ2-2 | - | TRBV5-1 | TRBD2 | TGCGCCAGCAGCTTGTTCAGCGGGAGGGCGGCCGGGGAGCTGTTTTTT | CASSLFSGRAAGELFF
TRBJ2-3 | - | TRBV28 | - | TGTGCCAGCAGTTTATTGGGAAGCACAGATACGCAGTATTTT | CASSLLGSTDTQYF
TRBJ2-2 | - | TRBV28 | TRBD1 | TGTGCCAGCAGTTCTTCACCGGGACAGGGGAACACCGGGGAGCTGTTTTTT | CASSSSPGQGNTGELFF
TRBJ2-1 | - | TRBV29-1 | TRBD2 | TGCAGCGCTGGGACTAGCGGGAGCTCCTACAATGAGCAGTTCTTC | CSAGTSGSSYNEQFF
TRBJ1-4 | many | TRBV19 | - | TGTGCCAGTAGTATACGCGGCAAAAATGAAAAACTGTTTTTT | CASSIRGKNEKLFF